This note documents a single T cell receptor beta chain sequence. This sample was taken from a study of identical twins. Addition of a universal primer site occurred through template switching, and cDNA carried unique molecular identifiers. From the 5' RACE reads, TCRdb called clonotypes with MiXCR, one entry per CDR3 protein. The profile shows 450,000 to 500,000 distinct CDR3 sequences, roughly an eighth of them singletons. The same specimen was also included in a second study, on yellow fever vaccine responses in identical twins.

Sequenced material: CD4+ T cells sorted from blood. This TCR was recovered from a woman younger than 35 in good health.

The CDR3 here is CASTTSYNEQFF. DNA of the CDR3: TGTGCCAGCACCACGAGCTACAATGAGCAGTTCTTC. The chain carries TRBV28 and TRBJ2-1; no clear D gene. Trimming stripped 7 bases from V and 3 bases from J, with 7 bases between. Per germline, CDR1 MDHEN and CDR2 SYDVKM. This CDR3 is built from 12 residues.